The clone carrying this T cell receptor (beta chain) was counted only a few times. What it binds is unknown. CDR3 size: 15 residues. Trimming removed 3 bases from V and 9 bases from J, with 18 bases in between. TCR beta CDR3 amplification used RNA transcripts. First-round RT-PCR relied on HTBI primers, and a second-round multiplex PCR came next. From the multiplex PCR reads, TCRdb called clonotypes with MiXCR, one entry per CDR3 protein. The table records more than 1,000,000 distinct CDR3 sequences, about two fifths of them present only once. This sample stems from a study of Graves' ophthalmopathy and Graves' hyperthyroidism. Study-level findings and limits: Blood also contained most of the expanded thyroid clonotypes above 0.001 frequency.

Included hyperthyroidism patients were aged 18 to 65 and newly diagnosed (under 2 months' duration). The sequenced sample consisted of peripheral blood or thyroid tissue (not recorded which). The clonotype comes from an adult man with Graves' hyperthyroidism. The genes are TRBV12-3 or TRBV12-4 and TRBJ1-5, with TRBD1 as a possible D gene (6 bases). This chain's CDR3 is CASSFGLLGGGPQHF. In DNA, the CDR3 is TGTGCCAGCAGTTTTGGGCTCCTAGGGGGTGGGCCCCAGCATTTT.